This T cell receptor (beta chain) emerged from a study of blood T cell repertoires in COVID-19. The V end was cut by 5 bases, the J end by 1 base, with 14 bases between. There are 16 residues in the CDR3. CDR1 and CDR2 from the germline V gene are SEHNR and FQNEAQ (reference sequence). The repertoire was sequenced with immunoSEQ multiplex PCR; TCRdb's copy has only in-frame clones and lacks some. Of 95,000 to 100,000 clones in the sample, 65% to 90% are singletons; the top ten hold approximately 1.7%. This sequence was found in a man at least 80 years old with acute or convalescent COVID-19. The rearrangement links TRBV7-9 to TRBJ2-2; D ambiguous. The sample comprised peripheral blood. The CDR3 nucleotides read TGTGCCAGCAGCCCTCCGGGTCGTCGGAACACCGGGGAGCTGTTTTTT. Protein: CASSPPGRRNTGELFF. The variable domain in full, with the rest retrieved from reference TRBV7-9 and TRBJ2-2, is DTGVSQNPRHKITKRGQNVTFRCDPISEHNRLYWYRQTLGQGPEFLTYFQNEAQLEKSRLLSDRFSAERPKGSFSTLEIQRTEQGDSAMYLCASSPPGRRNTGELFFGEGSRLTVL.